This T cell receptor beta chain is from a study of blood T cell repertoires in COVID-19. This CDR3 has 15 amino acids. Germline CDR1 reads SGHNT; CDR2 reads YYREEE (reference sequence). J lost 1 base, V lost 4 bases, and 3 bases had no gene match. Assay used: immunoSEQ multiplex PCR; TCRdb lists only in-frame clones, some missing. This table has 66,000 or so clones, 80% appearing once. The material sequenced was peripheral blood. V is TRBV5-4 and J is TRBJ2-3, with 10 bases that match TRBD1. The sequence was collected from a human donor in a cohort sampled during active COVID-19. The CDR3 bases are TGTGCCAGCAGCCCGGACAGGGGGGGCACAGATACGCAGTATTTT. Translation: CASSPDRGGTDTQYF.